This T cell receptor (beta chain) comes out of a study of blood T cell repertoires in COVID-19. Study at large: Sources were T cells, B-cell-depleted T cells, or PBMCs; the material itself was cDNA or gDNA.

This table comes from immunoSEQ multiplex PCR, and its TCRdb copy is limited to in-frame clones, with some not included. The sample gives a few hundred thousand clones, roughly 86% of which show up once; about 8% is in the top ten. Looked up from germline, CDR1 is SGHDT and CDR2 is YYEEEE. This CDR3 comprises 17 residues. The V gene end was trimmed by 1 base and the J gene end by 3 bases; junction bases not matched to a gene: 6. The clonotype was recovered from a woman between 50 and 59 years old who had recovered from COVID-19. The rearrangement joins TRBV5-6 to TRBJ2-2; TRBD1 agrees at 10 bases. Sequencing was carried out using peripheral blood. The CDR3 loop is CASSLSPGTGDTGELFF. In nucleotides, the CDR3 is TGTGCCAGCAGCTTGAGTCCCGGGACAGGGGACACCGGGGAGCTGTTTTTT.